This TCR beta chain stems from a study of Ad26.COV2.S vaccination and SARS-CoV-2 variants. The wider study: Ad26.COV2.S was injected intramuscularly once or twice, 56 days apart. General study results and limits: Breadth measured for non-spike TCRs was similar across vaccine and placebo recipients. Responses of spike-specific T cells (both CD8+ and CD4+) reportedly showed substantial breadth after vaccination.

Treatment defined: 19 received Ad26.COV2.S at low or high dose, single or two shots; five or six received placebo; per-sample allocation not given. Specimen acquisition occurred on day 63 following the initial vaccine or placebo injection. Recruitment in Boston yielded a donor of adult age, 18-55 years. The assay was immunoSEQ multiplex PCR, and TCRdb's table has in-frame clones only and misses some. The sample has hundreds of thousands of clones; around 89% are singletons. A word on this clone: No antigen is known for it.

J lost 8 bases, V lost 4 bases, and 11 bases had no gene match. Per germline, CDR1 MNHEY and CDR2 SMNVEV (reference sequence). The CDR3 is made up of 15 amino acids. V and J are TRBV27 and TRBJ1-2; 9 bases agree with TRBD1. This TCR came from a person aged 18-60 years who received the Ad26.COV2.S COVID-19 vaccine or a placebo. Sequenced here: peripheral blood, sampled in a trial of Ad26.COV2.S vaccine versus placebo. CDR3 residues: CASSSHATGGGGYTF. Here the CDR3 DNA reads TGTGCCAGCAGTTCCCATGCGACAGGGGGAGGCGGCTACACCTTC.